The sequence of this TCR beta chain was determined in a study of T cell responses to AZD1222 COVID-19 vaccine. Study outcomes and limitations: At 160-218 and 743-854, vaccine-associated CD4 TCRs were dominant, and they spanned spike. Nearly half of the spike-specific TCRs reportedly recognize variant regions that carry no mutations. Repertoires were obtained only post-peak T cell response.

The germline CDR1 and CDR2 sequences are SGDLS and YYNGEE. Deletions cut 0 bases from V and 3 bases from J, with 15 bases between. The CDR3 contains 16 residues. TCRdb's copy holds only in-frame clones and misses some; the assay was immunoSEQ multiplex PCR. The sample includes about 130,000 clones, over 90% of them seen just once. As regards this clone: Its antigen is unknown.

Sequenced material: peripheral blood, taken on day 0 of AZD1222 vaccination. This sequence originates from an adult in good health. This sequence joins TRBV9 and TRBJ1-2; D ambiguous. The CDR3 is CASSVGGGRSYYGYTF. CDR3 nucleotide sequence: TGTGCCAGCAGCGTAGGTGGAGGGCGAAGTTACTATGGCTACACCTTC. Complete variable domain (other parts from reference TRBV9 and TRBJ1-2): DSGVTQTPKHLITATGQRVTLRCSPRSGDLSVYWYQQSLDQGLQFLIQYYNGEERAKGNILERFSAQQFPDLHSELNLSSLELGDSALYFCASSVGGGRSYYGYTFGSGTRLTVV.